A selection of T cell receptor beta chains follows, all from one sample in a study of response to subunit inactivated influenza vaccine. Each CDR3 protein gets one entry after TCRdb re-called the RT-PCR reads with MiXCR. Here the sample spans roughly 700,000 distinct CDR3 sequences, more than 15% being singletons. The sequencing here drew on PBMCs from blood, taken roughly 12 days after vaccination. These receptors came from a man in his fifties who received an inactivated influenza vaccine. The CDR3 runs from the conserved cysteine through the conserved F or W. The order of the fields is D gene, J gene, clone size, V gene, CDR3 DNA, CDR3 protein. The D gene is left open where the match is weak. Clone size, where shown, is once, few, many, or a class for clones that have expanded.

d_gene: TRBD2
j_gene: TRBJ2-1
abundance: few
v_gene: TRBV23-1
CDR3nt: TGCGCCAGCAGTAGCGGGAGGACAATCTCCTACAATGAGCAGTTCTTC
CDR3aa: CASSSGRTISYNEQFF

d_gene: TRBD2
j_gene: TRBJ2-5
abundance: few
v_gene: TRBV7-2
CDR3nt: TGTGCCAGCAAAGTGGGCGCGGGAGGGGGAGAGACCCAGTACTTC
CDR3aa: CASKVGAGGGETQYF

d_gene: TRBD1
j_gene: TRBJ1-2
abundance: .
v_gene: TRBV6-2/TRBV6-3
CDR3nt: TGTGCCAGCAGTACCGGGACAGGGACCTATGGCTACACCTTC
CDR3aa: CASSTGTGTYGYTF

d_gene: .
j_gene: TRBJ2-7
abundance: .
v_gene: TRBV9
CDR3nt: TGTGCCAGCAGCGACGACAGGCATGGGTCCTACGAGCAGTACTTC
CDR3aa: CASSDDRHGSYEQYF

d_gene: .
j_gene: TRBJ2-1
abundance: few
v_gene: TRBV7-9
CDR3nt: TGTGCCAGCAGCTTGAGTGAGCAGTTCTTC
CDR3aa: CASSLSEQFF

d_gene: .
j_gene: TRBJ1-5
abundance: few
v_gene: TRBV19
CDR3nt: TGTGCCAGTAGCCCTTTCAGGGTGGGCAATCAGCCCCAGCATTTT
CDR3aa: CASSPFRVGNQPQHF

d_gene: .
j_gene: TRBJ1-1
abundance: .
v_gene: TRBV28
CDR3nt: TGTGCCAGCGGCCTCCCGGGGCTCCCCCTGAACACTGAAGCTTTCTTT
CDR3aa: CASGLPGLPLNTEAFF

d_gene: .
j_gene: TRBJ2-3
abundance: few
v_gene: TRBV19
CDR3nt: TGTGCCAGTAGTAGTGAGGGCAGGGGCACAGATACGCAGTATTTT
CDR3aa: CASSSEGRGTDTQYF

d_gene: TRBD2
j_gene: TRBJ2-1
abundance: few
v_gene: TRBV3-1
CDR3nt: TGTGCCAGCAGCCAAGGCTTGATAGCGGGAGATGAGCAGTTCTTC
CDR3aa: CASSQGLIAGDEQFF

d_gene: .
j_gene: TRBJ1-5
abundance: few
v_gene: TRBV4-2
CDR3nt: TGTGCCAGCAGCCAAGAGTCGGGGAGCAATCAGCCCCAGCATTTT
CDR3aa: CASSQESGSNQPQHF

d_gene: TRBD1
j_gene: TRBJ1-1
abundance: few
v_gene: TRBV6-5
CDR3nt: TGTGCCAGCAGTTCTCCGGGACAGCGGGAAGCTTTCTTT
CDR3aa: CASSSPGQREAFF

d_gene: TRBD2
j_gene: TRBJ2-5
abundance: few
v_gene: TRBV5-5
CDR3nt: TGTGCCAGCAGCACGGGACTAGCGGGAGTTGGGGAGACCCAGTACTTC
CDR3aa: CASSTGLAGVGETQYF

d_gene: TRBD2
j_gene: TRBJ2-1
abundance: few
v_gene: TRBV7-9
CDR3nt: TGTGCCAGCAGCTTAGCTAGCGGGAGAAACAATGAGCAGTTCTTC
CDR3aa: CASSLASGRNNEQFF

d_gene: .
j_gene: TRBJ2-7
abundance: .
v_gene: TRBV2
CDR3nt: TGTGCCAGCAGTGAAGGACTAGACTTCTACTACGAGCAGTACTTC
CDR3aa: CASSEGLDFYYEQYF

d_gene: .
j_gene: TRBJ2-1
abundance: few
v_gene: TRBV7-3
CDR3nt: TGTGCCAGCAGCTTATCAGAGGACAATGAGCAGTTCTTC
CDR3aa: CASSLSEDNEQFF

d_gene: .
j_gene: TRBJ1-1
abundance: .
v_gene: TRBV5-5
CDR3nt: TGTGCCAGCAGCTCCCTGGGACGGGGTATAGGGTCTGAAGCTTTCTTT
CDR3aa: CASSSLGRGIGSEAFF

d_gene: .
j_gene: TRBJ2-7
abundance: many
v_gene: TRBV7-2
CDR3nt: TGTGCCAGCAGCCAAACACCCTCCCACATGGCAGCCTACGAGCAGTACTTC
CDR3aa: CASSQTPSHMAAYEQYF

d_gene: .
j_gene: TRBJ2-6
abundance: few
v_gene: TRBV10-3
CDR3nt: TGTGCCATCAGTGAGTCGCTGGCAGGGGGGAATGCTGGGGCCAACGTCCTGACTTTC
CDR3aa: CAISESLAGGNAGANVLTF

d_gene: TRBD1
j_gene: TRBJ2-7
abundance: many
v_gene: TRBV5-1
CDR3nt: TGCGCCAGCAGCTTGATTTCGACAGGGATGGACGAGCAGTACTTC
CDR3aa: CASSLISTGMDEQYF

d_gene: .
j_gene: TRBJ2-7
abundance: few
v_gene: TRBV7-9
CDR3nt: TGTGCCAGCAGCCAAACAGTGTCCTACGAGCAGTACTTC
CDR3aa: CASSQTVSYEQYF

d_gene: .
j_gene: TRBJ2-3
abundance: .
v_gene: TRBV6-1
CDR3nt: TGTGCCAGCTCAGGACGAAACAGGGATACGCAGTATTTT
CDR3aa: CASSGRNRDTQYF

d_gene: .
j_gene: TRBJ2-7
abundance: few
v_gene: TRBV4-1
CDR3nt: TGCGCCAGCAGCCAAGAAGGGCAGAAGCAGTACTTC
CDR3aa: CASSQEGQKQYF

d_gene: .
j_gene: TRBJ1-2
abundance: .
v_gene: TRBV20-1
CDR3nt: TGCAGTGCCACCCTCGCTAACTATGGCTACACCTTC
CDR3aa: CSATLANYGYTF

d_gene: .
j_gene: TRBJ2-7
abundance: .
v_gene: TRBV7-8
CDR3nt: TGTGCCAGCAGCCGAGGAGGGGGGGCCCCCTGGGAGCAGTACTTC
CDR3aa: CASSRGGGAPWEQYF

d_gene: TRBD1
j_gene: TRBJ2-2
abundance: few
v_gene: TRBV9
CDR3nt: TGTGCCAGCAGCGTAGCTAGGGGGCATGGCGGGGAGCTGTTTTTT
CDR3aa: CASSVARGHGGELFF

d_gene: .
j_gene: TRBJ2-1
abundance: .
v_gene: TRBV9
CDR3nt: TGTGCCAGCAGCGTAGAGGGGATCGGCAATGAGCAGTTCTTC
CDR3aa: CASSVEGIGNEQFF

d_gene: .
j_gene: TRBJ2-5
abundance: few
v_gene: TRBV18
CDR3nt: TGTGCCAGCTCAACGGGCCAAGAGACCCAGTACTTC
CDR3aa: CASSTGQETQYF

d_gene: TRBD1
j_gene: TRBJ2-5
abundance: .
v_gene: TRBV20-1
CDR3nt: TGCAGTGCTACCCCGAAGGGGACAGTTAAAGAGACCCAGTACTTC
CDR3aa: CSATPKGTVKETQYF

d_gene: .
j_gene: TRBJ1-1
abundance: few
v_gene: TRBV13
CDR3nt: TGTGCCAGCAGCTTAGGCGGGACTCCGATCACTGAAGCTTTCTTT
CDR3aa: CASSLGGTPITEAFF

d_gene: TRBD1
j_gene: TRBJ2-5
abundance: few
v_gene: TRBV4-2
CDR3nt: TGTGCCAGCAGCCCCGCGACACAGGGGGCGCGGGAGACCCAGTACTTC
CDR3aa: CASSPATQGARETQYF

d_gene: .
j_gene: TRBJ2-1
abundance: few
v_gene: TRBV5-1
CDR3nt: TGCGCCAGCAGCTTGGTGGCTAGCAGCTCCTACAATGAGCAGTTCTTC
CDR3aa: CASSLVASSSYNEQFF

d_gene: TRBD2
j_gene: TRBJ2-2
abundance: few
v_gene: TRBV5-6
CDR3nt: TGTGCCAGCAGCGCTGTTGCGGGAGCCTACACCGGGGAGCTGTTTTTT
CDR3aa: CASSAVAGAYTGELFF

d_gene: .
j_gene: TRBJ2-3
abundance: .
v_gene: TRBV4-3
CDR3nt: TGCGCCAGCAGCCAGGCTGACTTGGCAGATACGCAGTATTTT
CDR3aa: CASSQADLADTQYF

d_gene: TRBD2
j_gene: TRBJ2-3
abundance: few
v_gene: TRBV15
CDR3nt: TGTGCCACCAGCAGAGATCAGACTAGCGGGAGCACAGATACGCAGTATTTT
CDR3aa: CATSRDQTSGSTDTQYF

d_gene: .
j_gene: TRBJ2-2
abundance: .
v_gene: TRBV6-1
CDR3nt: TGTGCCAGCAGTGAGAGTTCAGGTGGCGGGGAGCTGTTTTTT
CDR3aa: CASSESSGGGELFF

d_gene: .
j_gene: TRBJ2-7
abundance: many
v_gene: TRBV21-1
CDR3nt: TGTGCCAGCAGCAACGACCGGGCTCCGCAACCCTACGAGCAGTACTTC
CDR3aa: CASSNDRAPQPYEQYF

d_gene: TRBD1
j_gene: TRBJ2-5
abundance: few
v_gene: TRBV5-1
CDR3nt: TGCGCCAGCAGCTTGGACGGACAGGGATCGGAGACCCAGTACTTC
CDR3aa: CASSLDGQGSETQYF

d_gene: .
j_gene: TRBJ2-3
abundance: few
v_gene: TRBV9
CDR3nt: TGTGCCAGCAGCGTAGTCGGAGGGACGCAGTATTTT
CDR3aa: CASSVVGGTQYF

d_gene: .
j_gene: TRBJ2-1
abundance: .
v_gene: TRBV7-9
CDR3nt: TGTGCCAGCAGCTTAGAAGTCCAGGGAAAAGTTGAGCAGTTCTTC
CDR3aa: CASSLEVQGKVEQFF

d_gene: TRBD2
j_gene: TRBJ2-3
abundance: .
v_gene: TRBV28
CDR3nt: TGTGCCAGCAGTCACCACTCACTAGCGGGAGGGCCGGATACGCAGTATTTT
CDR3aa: CASSHHSLAGGPDTQYF

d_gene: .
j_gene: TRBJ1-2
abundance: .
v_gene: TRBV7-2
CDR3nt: TGTGCCAGCAGGCCGGATCAAAACTATGGCTACACCTTC
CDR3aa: CASRPDQNYGYTF